This T cell receptor (beta chain) was captured by sequencing in a study of OX40 agonist ivuxolimab in advanced cancers. Assay: immunoSEQ multiplex PCR; the TCRdb copy retains only in-frame clones and omits some. The table records tens of thousands of clones, roughly 82% of them present only once. The CDR3 is 15 amino acids. CDR1 and CDR2 (germline): SGHRS, YFSETQ. V was shortened by 1 base and J by 5 bases, with 15 bases between the two germline ends. The rearrangement links TRBV5-1 to TRBJ1-1; no clear D gene. The sequence was obtained from an adult with an advanced solid tumor such as melanoma, head and neck, liver or kidney cancer. The sample in question was CD4+ or CD8+ T cells sorted from blood, obtained in a trial of the OX40 agonist ivuxolimab. The CDR3 reads CASSLWPGGETEAFF. CDR3 nucleotides: TGCGCCAGCAGCTTGTGGCCGGGAGGAGAAACTGAAGCTTTCTTT. Full variable domain (missing parts from reference TRBV5-1 and TRBJ1-1): KAGVTQTPRYLIKTRGQQVTLSCSPISGHRSVSWYQQTPGQGLQFLFEYFSETQRNKGNFPGRFSGRQFSNSRSEMNVSTLELGDSALYLCASSLWPGGETEAFFGQGTRLTVV.